One and the same sample provided the 30 T cell receptor beta chains below, sequenced in a study of vaccination and CD4 T cells after COVID-19. With the Oncomine TCR Beta short-read assay, DNA from cultured CD4+ T cells was sequenced. Scientists extracted genomic DNA from CD4+ T cells grown in culture. One entry per CDR3 protein results from TCRdb running MiXCR on the PCR reads. Of some 9,700 distinct CDR3 sequences listed, roughly 36% are singletons. Treatment defined: roughly 10-day PBMC culture with coronavirus spike peptide pools or control peptides (ViraFEST assay). One should note that the unexposed donor's CD4+ T cells were collected before the COVID-19 pandemic (2011-2018). For these TCRs, the target antigens are not known. The material sequenced was CD4+ T cells from blood, cultured in vitro. The receptors stem from a human donor in good health.

This clonotype was counted between two and nine times. The V call is TRBV27, the J call TRBJ2-5; 12 nucleotides align to TRBD1. Trimming removed 5 bases from V and 4 bases from J; junction bases left unmatched: 5. The V gene's germline CDR1 is MNHEY and CDR2 SMNVEV (reference sequence). This CDR3 has 15 residues. The CDR3: CASSLGTGGRETQYF. The CDR3 nucleotides read TGTGCCAGCAGTCTAGGGACAGGGGGCAGAGAGACCCAGTACTTC.

The chain combines TRBV29-1 with TRBJ2-6, with 11 positions matching TRBD1. The CDR3 length is 19 residues. CDR1 and CDR2 from the germline V gene are SQVTM and ANQGSEA. V dropped 4 bases and J dropped 0; count of bases not matched to a gene: 11. The CDR3 coding sequence is TGCAGCGTTGTCGGTAGAACCGGGACAGGGGGCTCTGGGGCCAACGTCCTGACTTTC. This sequence encodes CSVVGRTGTGGSGANVLTF. The complete variable domain, with remaining parts taken from reference TRBV29-1 and TRBJ2-6, reads SAVISQKPSRDICQRGTSLTIQCQVDSQVTMMFWYRQQPGQSLTLIATANQGSEATYESGFVIDKFPISRPNLTFSTLTVSNMSPEDSSIYLCSVVGRTGTGGSGANVLTFGAGSRLTVL.

CDR3 nucleotide sequence: TGCGCCAGCCTCCGACGTAGGAATCAGCCCCAGCATTTT. Protein product: CASLRRRNQPQHF. The chain has TRBV10-1 and TRBJ1-5; D unclear. This CDR3 is 13 amino acids long. V was clipped by 8 bases and J by 4 bases, with 12 bases between them. CDR1 and CDR2 from the germline V gene are WNHNN and SYGVQD (reference sequence).

This clonotype was observed a few times. V usage is TRBV6-5 and J usage is TRBJ1-5, with 10 bases matching TRBD1. The CDR3 contains 16 residues. Germline CDR1 is MNHEY and CDR2 is SVGAGI. V gave up 3 bases and J gave up 5 bases; unmatched junction bases: 7. Here the CDR3 reads CASSYLGQGGDQPQHF. CDR3 nucleotide sequence: TGTGCCAGCAGTTATTTAGGACAGGGGGGCGATCAGCCCCAGCATTTT.

The V gene is TRBV20-1, the J gene TRBJ2-3; TRBD1 might be the D (6 bases). Per germline, CDR1 DFQATT and CDR2 SNEGSKA (reference sequence). This CDR3 region has 14 residues. Trimming removed 6 bases from V and 3 bases from J, with 16 bases in between. The CDR3 nucleotides are TGCAGTGCCCAACCCGCAGGGGTGACAGATACGCAGTATTTT. Residues: CSAQPAGVTDTQYF.

This chain uses TRBV2 with TRBJ1-1; TRBD1 is a possible D gene (5 bases). Germline V gene sequence: CDR1 SNHLY, CDR2 FYNNEI. The CDR3 contains 12 residues. V was cut by 7 bases and J by 5 bases, with 11 bases left in between. The CDR3 DNA reads as TGTGCCAGCAAGGGGTTCAGGACTGAAGCTTTCTTT. It encodes CASKGFRTEAFF. Full variable domain (outside the CDR3, taken from reference TRBV2 and TRBJ1-1): EPEVTQTPSHQVTQMGQEVILRCVPISNHLYFYWYRQILGQKVEFLVSFYNNEISEKSEIFDDQFSVERPDGSNFTLKIRSTKLEDSAMYFCASKGFRTEAFFGQGTRLTVV.

The sample holds a few counts of this clonotype. CDR3 coding DNA: TGTGCCTGGGCCCCCGGCAGGGGGGCCCTCCACTTT. Translation gives CAWAPGRGALHF. The V and J genes are TRBV30 and TRBJ1-6; 7 bases map to TRBD1. V was pared by 5 bases and J by 14 bases, with 9 bases of the junction left unmatched. The CDR3 covers 12 residues. CDR1 GTSNPN and CDR2 SVGIG come from the germline V gene (reference sequence).

The rearrangement uses TRBV10-3 and TRBJ2-6, with D possibly being TRBD1 or TRBD2 (5 bases each). CDR3 length: 18 amino acids. Germline V lookup: CDR1 ENHRY, CDR2 SYGVKD. V was cut by 4 bases and J by 0 bases, with 16 bases left in between. As DNA, the CDR3 is TGTGCCATCAGTGGGTCTGGGGGTCCTCTCTCTGGGGCCAACGTCCTGACTTTC. It is translated as CAISGSGGPLSGANVLTF.

V usage is TRBV28 and J usage is TRBJ1-2; TRBD1 aligns across 8 bases. Germline loops: CDR1 MDHEN, CDR2 SYDVKM. The CDR3 runs 15 residues. The junction had 15 bases not matched to a gene; V was cut back by 7 bases and J by 8 bases. The CDR3 coding sequence is TGTGCCAGCAACTCTCACTTGACAGGGGTTGGAGGCTACACCTTC. Protein product: CASNSHLTGVGGYTF.

The chain joins TRBV27 to TRBJ2-5; 8 bases align to TRBD2. V dropped 5 bases and J dropped 5; count of bases not matched to a gene: 7. This CDR3 spans 14 amino acids. The V gene's germline CDR1 is MNHEY and CDR2 SMNVEV (reference sequence). This chain's CDR3 is CASSRAGGRETQYF. CDR3 DNA sequence: TGTGCCAGCAGTAGGGCGGGAGGAAGGGAGACCCAGTACTTC.

Note on this clonotype: One junction end disagrees with the germline gene, perhaps due to a read error. V usage is TRBV15 and J usage is TRBJ1-2, with a weak D call TRBD1 (6 bases). The CDR3 contains 16 residues. CDR1 is LNHNV, CDR2 YYDKDF, per germline (reference sequence). The CDR3 coding sequence is TGTGTCACCAGCAGAGATAGGGAGGAGCGGGGGCGAGGCTACACCTTC. This codes for CVTSRDREERGRGYTF.

V and J are TRBV6-5 and TRBJ2-7; D unclear. CDR1 and CDR2 from the germline V gene are MNHEY and SVGAGI. V lost 2 bases and J lost 4, with 12 bases in between. The length of the CDR3 is 14 residues. CDR3 sequence (DNA): TGTGCCAGCAGTTACGGTTCGACCCTTTACGAGCAGTACTTC. It is translated as CASSYGSTLYEQYF.

J is TRBJ2-7 and V is TRBV5-4; 8 bases line up with TRBD1. The CDR3 sequence is 13 residues long. V trimming: 4 bases; J trimming: 3 bases; junction bases outside the gene matches: 3. Germline-derived CDR1 and CDR2 are SGHNT and YYREEE (reference sequence). CDR3 DNA sequence: TGTGCCAGCAGCCTGACAGGGGACTACGAGCAGTACTTC. Protein sequence: CASSLTGDYEQYF.

The chain combines TRBV19 with TRBJ2-5; unclear D gene. V lost 3 bases and J 4 bases, leaving 15 bases between the germline ends. CDR1 is LNHDA, CDR2 SQIVND, per germline (reference sequence). CDR3 length equals 15 residues. This CDR3 is CASSIRLWGGETQYF. The CDR3, as DNA: TGTGCCAGTAGTATCAGATTGTGGGGTGGAGAGACCCAGTACTTC.

V gene TRBV18 combines with J gene TRBJ1-1; perhaps TRBD1 as D (6 bases). This CDR3 contains 15 residues. V lost 3 bases to trimming and J lost 4 bases, with 15 bases between them. Germline V gene data show CDR1 as KGHSH and CDR2 as LQKENI. CDR3 residues: CASSPRSGEFTEAFF. The CDR3 region has the DNA TGTGCCAGCTCACCTCGTTCAGGGGAGTTCACTGAAGCTTTCTTT. Full variable domain (missing parts from reference TRBV18 and TRBJ1-1): NAGVMQNPRHLVRRRGQEARLRCSPMKGHSHVYWYRQLPEEGLKFMVYLQKENIIDESGMPKERFSAEFPKEGPSILRIQQVVRGDSAAYFCASSPRSGEFTEAFFGQGTRLTVV.

This rearrangement joins TRBV4-2 to TRBJ2-1; D unresolved. In germline, CDR1 is LGHNA, CDR2 YNFKEQ. CDR3 length: 16 amino acids. Trimming stripped 2 bases from V and 0 bases from J, with 11 bases between. DNA for the CDR3: TGTGCCAGCAGCCAACCGGGCCTGAGCTCCTACAATGAGCAGTTCTTC. It specifies CASSQPGLSSYNEQFF.

This chain connects TRBV7-6 to TRBJ2-2; D is undetermined. The CDR3 totals 14 residues. Trimming pared 2 bases from V and 7 bases from J, leaving 11 bases between. Looked up from germline, CDR1 is SGHVS and CDR2 is FNYEAQ. DNA of the CDR3: TGTGCCAGCAGCTTAATCACGGATATCGGGGAGCTGTTTTTT. Residues: CASSLITDIGELFF.

The rearrangement links TRBV30 to TRBJ2-7, with TRBD1 matching over 10 bases. The CDR3 totals 15 residues. V trimming: 2 bases; J trimming: 3 bases; junction bases outside the gene matches: 7. CDR1 is GTSNPN, CDR2 SVGIG, per germline (reference sequence). Written as DNA, the CDR3 is TGTGCCTGGAGTCCGGGACAGGGGATAATCTACGAGCAGTACTTC. Protein product: CAWSPGQGIIYEQYF.

The V call is TRBV5-1, the J call TRBJ2-5; a weak D match, TRBD1 (5 bases). V was shortened by 1 base and J by 5 bases, with 9 bases between the two germline ends. The CDR3 extends over 13 amino acids. The germline V gene has CDR1 SGHRS and CDR2 YFSETQ. In DNA, the CDR3 is TGCGCCAGCAGCTTGTCAGGGCACGAGACCCAGTACTTC. Protein product: CASSLSGHETQYF.

The rearrangement uses TRBV27 and TRBJ2-3; D tentatively fits TRBD1 or TRBD2 (6 bases each). Trimming cost V 0 bases and J 0 bases, with 13 bases left between them. The CDR3 runs 17 residues. Germline lookup yields CDR1 MNHEY and CDR2 SMNVEV (reference sequence). CDR3 region: CASSLSSRGDSTDTQYF. CDR3 bases: TGTGCCAGCAGTTTATCGTCGAGGGGGGACAGCACAGATACGCAGTATTTT.

The V gene is TRBV5-1, the J gene TRBJ2-1; no clear D gene. V was clipped by 2 bases and J by 6 bases, with 9 bases between them. The CDR3 contains 13 residues. Germline V gene lookup returns CDR1 SGHRS and CDR2 YFSETQ. The CDR3 protein is CASSFGPGNEQFF. The CDR3 DNA reads TGCGCCAGCAGCTTCGGACCGGGCAATGAGCAGTTCTTC.

J is TRBJ2-3 and V is TRBV6-1, with D unresolved. V gave up 5 bases and J gave up 5 bases, with 11 bases separating them. Germline-derived CDR1 and CDR2 are MNHNS and SASEGT. CDR3 length equals 13 residues. The CDR3 bases are TGTGCCAGCAGTCAACGCCAGCTAGATACGCAGTATTTT. Protein: CASSQRQLDTQYF.

This clonotype turned up a few times. V is TRBV27 and J is TRBJ2-7; maybe TRBD1 (5 bases). Germline V gene lookup returns CDR1 MNHEY and CDR2 SMNVEV (reference sequence). The V end lost 2 bases, the J end lost 7 bases, and 9 bases lay between the germline ends. This CDR3 region has 12 residues. The CDR3 loop is CASSLKGKEQYF. CDR3 bases: TGTGCCAGCAGTTTAAAGGGGAAAGAGCAGTACTTC.

This clonotype was observed a handful of times. The V and J genes are TRBV7-2 and TRBJ2-7; 8 bases line up with TRBD2. The CDR3 has 16 amino acids. Germline lookup yields CDR1 SGHTA and CDR2 FQGNSA. J was trimmed by 3 bases and V by 1 base; bases with no gene match: 8. The CDR3 DNA follows: TGTGCCAGCAGCTTAGATTGGACTAGCCCCCACTACGAGCAGTACTTC. This encodes CASSLDWTSPHYEQYF.

Comment on this clonotype: It is unclear where the CDR3 begins or ends on the DNA, so no DNA is shown, and the CDR3 is as TCRdb lists it. V and J are TRBV28 and TRBJ2-4; TRBD1, the D gene given by the table, was not confirmed from the DNA. Germline loops: CDR1 MDHEN, CDR2 SYDVKM. The CDR3 sequence runs 12 residues, both termini included. CDR3: CASSTSDRGAYF.

There are a few counts of this clonotype. The chain uses TRBV24-1 and TRBJ1-5, with D possibly TRBD1 on 5 matching bases. The germline gives CDR1 KGHDR, CDR2 SFDVKD. V was trimmed by 6 bases and J by 2 bases, leaving 10 bases between them. The CDR3 loop spans 14 amino acids. Written as DNA, the CDR3 is TGTGCCACCAGTTCGAAAGGGGGCAATCAGCCCCAGCATTTT. Encoded protein: CATSSKGGNQPQHF.

This clonotype was counted only a few times. The chain carries TRBV18 and TRBJ1-2; the D gene is possibly TRBD1 (5 bases). The germline V gene has CDR1 KGHSH and CDR2 LQKENI. V was cut by 2 bases and J by 8 bases, with 12 bases left in between. The CDR3 runs 13 residues. For the CDR3, the DNA is TGTGCCAGCTCACCAGACAGCGTGGGAGGCTACACCTTC. This sequence encodes CASSPDSVGGYTF.

In its sample, this clonotype was seen a few times. The chain employs TRBV28 and TRBJ1-5, with a weak D call TRBD1 (5 bases). The CDR3 runs 13 residues. Germline loops: CDR1 MDHEN, CDR2 SYDVKM. Trimming took 6 bases from V and 5 from J, leaving 11 bases between them. The CDR3 sequence is CASSDRGDQPQHF. CDR3 DNA sequence: TGTGCCAGCAGCGACCGGGGCGATCAGCCCCAGCATTTT.

The chain links TRBV10-3 to TRBJ2-1; the D gene is possibly TRBD2 (6 bases). From germline, CDR1 is ENHRY and CDR2 SYGVKD. Trimming removed 2 bases from V and 9 bases from J, with 14 bases in between. The length of the CDR3 is 14 residues. CDR3 DNA: TGTGCCATCAGTGAGCCGCGGGACCGCAGTGAGCAGTTCTTC. It is translated as CAISEPRDRSEQFF.

The chain has TRBV7-9 and TRBJ1-6; D remains unclear. With 0 bases removed from V and 10 bases from J, the gap between germline ends came to 7 bases. The germline CDR1 and CDR2 sequences are SEHNR and FQNEAQ (reference sequence). The CDR3 length is 13 residues. The CDR3: CASSLAGVSPLHF. In DNA, the CDR3 is TGTGCCAGCAGCTTAGCAGGCGTCTCACCCCTCCACTTT. Filled out from reference TRBV7-9 and TRBJ1-6, the complete variable domain reads DTGVSQNPRHKITKRGQNVTFRCDPISEHNRLYWYRQTLGQGPEFLTYFQNEAQLEKSRLLSDRFSAERPKGSFSTLEIQRTEQGDSAMYLCASSLAGVSPLHFGNGTRLTVT.